This TCR beta chain was profiled in a study of T cell clones after liver transplantation. Study-level information: Subjects received no induction therapy and standard immunosuppression until randomization at 12-24 months post-transplant.

This clone was seen a few times. Its specificity is unknown. Using immunoSEQ multiplex PCR, the repertoire was profiled, and TCRdb retains in-frame clones only, with some absent. The sample has 65,000 to 85,000 clones, around 80% seen once. General study findings and limits: Post-transplant time points were not standardized, so conclusions are preliminary. A larger donor-reactive than third-party decline suggested partial antigen-specific deletion.

The CDR3 contains 16 residues. CDR1 SGDLS and CDR2 YYNGEE come from the germline V gene. The V end was cut by 4 bases, the J end by 5 bases, with 22 bases between. The chain joins TRBV9 to TRBJ2-7, with a weak D call TRBD2 (5 bases). The receptor comes from a human patient who received a liver transplant. Part of the T cell pool may stem from the graft donor. The sequencing used CD4+ T cells from blood, collected 48 to 50 months after liver transplant. The CDR3 spells CASSTNMDWTSHEQYF. Here the CDR3 DNA reads TGTGCCAGCAGCACGAACATGGACTGGACCAGCCACGAGCAGTACTTC.